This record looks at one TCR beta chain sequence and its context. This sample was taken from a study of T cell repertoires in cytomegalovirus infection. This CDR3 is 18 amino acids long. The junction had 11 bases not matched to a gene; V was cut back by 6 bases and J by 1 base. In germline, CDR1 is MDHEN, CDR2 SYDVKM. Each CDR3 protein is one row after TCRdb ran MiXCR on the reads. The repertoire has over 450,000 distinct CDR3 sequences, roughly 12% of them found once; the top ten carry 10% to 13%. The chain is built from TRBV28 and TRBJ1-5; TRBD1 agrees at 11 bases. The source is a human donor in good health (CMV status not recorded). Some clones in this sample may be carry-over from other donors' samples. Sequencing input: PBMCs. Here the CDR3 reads CASRQDRGRPTSNQPQHF. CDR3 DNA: TGTGCCAGCAGACAGGACAGGGGGCGACCCACAAGCAATCAGCCCCAGCATTTT.